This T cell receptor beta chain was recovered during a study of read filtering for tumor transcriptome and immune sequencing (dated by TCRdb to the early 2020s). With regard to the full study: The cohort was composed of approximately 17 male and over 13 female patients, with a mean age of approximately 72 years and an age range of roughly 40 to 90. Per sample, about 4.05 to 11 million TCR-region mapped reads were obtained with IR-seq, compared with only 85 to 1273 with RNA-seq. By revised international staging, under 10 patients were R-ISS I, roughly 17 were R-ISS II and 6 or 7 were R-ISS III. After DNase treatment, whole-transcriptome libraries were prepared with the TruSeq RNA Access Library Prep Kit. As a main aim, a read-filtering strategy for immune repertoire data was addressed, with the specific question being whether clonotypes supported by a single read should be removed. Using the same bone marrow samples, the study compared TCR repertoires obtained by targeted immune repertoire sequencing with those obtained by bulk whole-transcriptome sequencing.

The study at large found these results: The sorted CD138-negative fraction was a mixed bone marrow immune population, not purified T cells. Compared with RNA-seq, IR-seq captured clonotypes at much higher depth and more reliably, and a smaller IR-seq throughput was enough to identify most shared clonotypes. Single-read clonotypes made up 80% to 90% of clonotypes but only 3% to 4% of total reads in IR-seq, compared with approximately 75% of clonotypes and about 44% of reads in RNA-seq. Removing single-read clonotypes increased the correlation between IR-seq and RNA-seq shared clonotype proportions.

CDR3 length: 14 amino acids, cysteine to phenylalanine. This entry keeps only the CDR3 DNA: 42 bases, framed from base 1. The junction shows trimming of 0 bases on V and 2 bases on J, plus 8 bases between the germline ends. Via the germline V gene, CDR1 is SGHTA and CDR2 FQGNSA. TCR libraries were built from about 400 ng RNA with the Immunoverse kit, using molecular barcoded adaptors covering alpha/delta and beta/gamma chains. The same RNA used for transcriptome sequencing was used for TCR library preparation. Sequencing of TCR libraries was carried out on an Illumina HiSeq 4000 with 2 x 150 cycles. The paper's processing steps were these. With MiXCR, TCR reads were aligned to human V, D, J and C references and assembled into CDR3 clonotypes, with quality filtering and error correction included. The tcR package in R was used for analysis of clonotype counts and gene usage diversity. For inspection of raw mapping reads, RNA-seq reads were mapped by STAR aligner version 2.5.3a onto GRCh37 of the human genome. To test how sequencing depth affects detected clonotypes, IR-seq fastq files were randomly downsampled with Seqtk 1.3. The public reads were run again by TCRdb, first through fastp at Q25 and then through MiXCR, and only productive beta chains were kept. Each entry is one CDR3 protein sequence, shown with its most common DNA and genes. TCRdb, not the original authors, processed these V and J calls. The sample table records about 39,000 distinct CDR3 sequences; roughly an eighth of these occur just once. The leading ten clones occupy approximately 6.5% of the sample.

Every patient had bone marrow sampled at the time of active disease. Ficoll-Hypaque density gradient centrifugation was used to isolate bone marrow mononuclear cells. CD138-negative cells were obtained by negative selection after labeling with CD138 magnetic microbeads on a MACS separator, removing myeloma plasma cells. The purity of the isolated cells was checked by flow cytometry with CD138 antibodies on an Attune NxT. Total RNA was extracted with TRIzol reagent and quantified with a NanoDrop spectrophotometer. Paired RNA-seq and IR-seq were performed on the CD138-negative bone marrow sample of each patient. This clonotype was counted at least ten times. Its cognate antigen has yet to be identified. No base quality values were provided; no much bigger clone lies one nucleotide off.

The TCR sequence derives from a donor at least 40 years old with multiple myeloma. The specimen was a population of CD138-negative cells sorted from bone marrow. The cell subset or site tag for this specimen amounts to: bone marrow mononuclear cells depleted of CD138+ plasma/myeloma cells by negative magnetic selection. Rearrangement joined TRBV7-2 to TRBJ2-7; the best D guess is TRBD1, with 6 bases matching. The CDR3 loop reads CASSLARGTYEQYF. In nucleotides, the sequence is TGTGCCAGCAGCTTAGCCAGGGGAACCTACGAGCAGTACTTC.